These 28 T cell receptor beta chains were sequenced from one sample in a study of blood T cells in healthy people across ages. A J-beta primer mix and a sample-barcoded 5' primer were used in a second PCR of about 7 to 12 cycles. A single record per CDR3 protein comes from TCRdb applying MiXCR to the 5' RACE reads. The sample shows about 770,000 distinct CDR3 sequences, around 43% of them seen only once. The sample taken for sequencing was blood. These receptors all come from a man in his 60s in good health.

The chain carries TRBV28 and TRBJ1-2; no clear D. Trimming stripped 7 bases from V and 0 bases from J, with 6 bases between. This CDR3 spans 12 amino acids. CDR1 is MDHEN and CDR2 is SYDVKM in the germline V gene. The CDR3 DNA reads TGTGCCAGCACAGCAGCTAACTATGGCTACACCTTC. It specifies CASTAANYGYTF.

There are many counts of this clonotype. This chain connects TRBV9 to TRBJ2-1, with a weak D call TRBD1 (6 bases). Per germline, CDR1 SGDLS and CDR2 YYNGEE. The CDR3 has 14 amino acids. V was pared by 0 bases and J by 3 bases, with 7 bases between. As DNA, the CDR3 is TGTGCCAGCAGCGTAGGGACAGTCTACAATGAGCAGTTCTTC. It specifies CASSVGTVYNEQFF. Combining the CDR3 with reference TRBV9 and TRBJ2-1 gives the whole variable domain DSGVTQTPKHLITATGQRVTLRCSPRSGDLSVYWYQQSLDQGLQFLIQYYNGEERAKGNILERFSAQQFPDLHSELNLSSLELGDSALYFCASSVGTVYNEQFFGPGTRLTVL.

A few counts support this clonotype. The J gene is TRBJ2-7, the V gene TRBV7-8, with a weak D call TRBD1 (5 bases). Deletions cut 2 bases from V and 2 bases from J, with 19 bases between. The CDR3 length is 17 residues. Germline assignment: CDR1 SGHVS and CDR2 FQNEAQ. The CDR3 sequence: CASSLFSGRQTTYEQYF. CDR3 bases: TGTGCCAGCAGCTTATTCAGTGGGCGACAGACCACCTACGAGCAGTACTTC.

V and J are TRBV7-9 and TRBJ2-2; no definite D call. V was trimmed by 2 bases and J by 6 bases, leaving 4 bases between them. CDR3 length: 12 amino acids. CDR1 is SEHNR and CDR2 is FQNEAQ in the germline V gene (reference sequence). The CDR3 sequence is CASSLLPGELFF. CDR3 bases: TGTGCCAGCAGCTTATTACCCGGGGAGCTGTTTTTT.

Only a few counts were recorded for this clonotype. The rearrangement links TRBV7-2 to TRBJ2-5, with D perhaps TRBD1 (6 bases). Trimming stripped 7 bases from V and 3 bases from J, with 12 bases between. The germline V gene has CDR1 SGHTA and CDR2 FQGNSA. The CDR3 length is 13 residues. CDR3 region: CASTDRREETQYF. CDR3 nucleotides: TGTGCCAGCACCGACAGGCGGGAAGAGACCCAGTACTTC.

This clonotype was seen a single time. The CDR3 DNA sequence: TGCAGTGCGGAAAAACGGAACTACGAGCAGTACTTC. It specifies CSAEKRNYEQYF. The V and J genes are TRBV20-1 and TRBJ2-7; D gene uncertain. The CDR3 has 12 amino acids. Germline values: CDR1 DFQATT, CDR2 SNEGSKA (reference sequence). Between the trimmed V and J ends, which lost 6 bases and 3 bases, there was a span of 12 bases.

V and J are TRBV4-1 and TRBJ2-3; 11 bases agree with TRBD2. The CDR3 is made up of 20 amino acids. The junction had 14 bases not matched to a gene; V was cut back by 1 base and J by 2 bases. Germline CDR1 reads MGHRA; CDR2 reads YSYEKL. CDR3: CASSQGRGLAGGPSTDTQYF. CDR3 coding DNA: TGCGCCAGCAGCCAAGGAAGGGGTTTAGCGGGGGGGCCTTCCACAGATACGCAGTATTTT.

The rearrangement uses TRBV5-1 and TRBJ1-2; D call uncertain. CDR3 size: 17 residues. V lost 0 bases and J 8 bases, leaving 23 bases between the germline ends. Germline CDR1 reads SGHRS; CDR2 reads YFSETQ. The CDR3 loop is CASSLDSQAALMSGYTF. The CDR3 DNA is TGCGCCAGCAGCTTGGATTCGCAGGCAGCACTTATGAGCGGCTACACCTTC.

The gene calls are TRBV5-8 and TRBJ2-6, with unresolved D. V lost 3 bases and J 2 bases, leaving 6 bases between the germline ends. The germline gives CDR1 SGHTS, CDR2 YDEGEE. The CDR3 is 14 residues long. CDR3 in DNA: TGTGCCAGCAGCTACGCTGCTGGGGCCAACGTCCTGACTTTC. Residues: CASSYAAGANVLTF.

J is TRBJ1-3 and V is TRBV7-2, with 9 positions matching TRBD1. CDR1 is SGHTA and CDR2 is FQGNSA in the germline V gene. This CDR3 comprises 18 residues. V lost 2 bases, J lost 8 bases, and 16 bases stayed unmatched. This CDR3 is CASSLYGQGIGSIDTIYF. CDR3 nucleotides: TGTGCCAGCAGCTTATACGGACAGGGGATCGGGTCCATAGACACCATATATTTT. Using reference TRBV7-2 and TRBJ1-3 for the parts outside the CDR3, the full variable domain is GAGVSQSPSNKVTEKGKDVELRCDPISGHTALYWYRQSLGQGLEFLIYFQGNSAPDKSGLPSDRFSAERTGGSVSTLTIQRTQQEDSAVYLCASSLYGQGIGSIDTIYFGEGSWLTVV.

The chain has TRBV11-2 and TRBJ2-7; TRBD1 aligns across 10 bases. CDR1 and CDR2 from the germline V gene are SGHAT and FQNNGV. With 5 bases clipped from V and 1 base from J, the junction kept 8 bases outside the gene matches. The CDR3 is made up of 16 amino acids. CDR3 sequence (DNA): TGTGCCAGCAGCCCTACCGCGGACAGGGGGTCCTACGAGCAGTACTTC. This codes for CASSPTADRGSYEQYF.

This clonotype turned up a few times. The V call is TRBV25-1, the J call TRBJ2-5; 9 bases agree with TRBD1. The V gene's germline CDR1 is MGHDK and CDR2 SYGVNS. The CDR3 contains 16 residues. After removal of 3 bases from V and 5 bases from J, the junction contained 10 bases not matched to a gene. The CDR3 nucleotides read TGTGCCAGCAGTGACAAAACACAGGGGGCTCGGGAGACCCAGTACTTC. As protein: CASSDKTQGARETQYF.

This clonotype came up a few times. The rearrangement uses TRBV18 and TRBJ2-7, with TRBD2 identical over 7 bases. The CDR3 totals 12 residues. With 1 base clipped from V and 7 bases from J, the junction kept 1 base outside the gene matches. Germline V gives CDR1 KGHSH, CDR2 LQKENI. This CDR3 reads CASSPRREEQYF. CDR3 DNA sequence: TGTGCCAGCTCACCACGGCGGGAGGAGCAGTACTTC.

This clonotype was detected ten times or more. At one of its ends the junction is not consistent with the germline gene, which may arise from a read error. The chain joins TRBV3-1 to TRBJ2-7; D uncertain. CDR3 length equals 13 residues. CDR1 is LGHDT and CDR2 is YNNKEL in the germline V gene (reference sequence). Here the CDR3 reads CASSQLPDYEQYF. The CDR3 DNA reads as TGCGCCAGCAGCCAATTGCCAGACTACGAGCAGTACTTC.

The chain recombines TRBV10-2 with TRBJ2-5, with 7 bases lining up with TRBD1. The assigned J gene may be wrong: the sequence end matches TRBJ2-7 better. The CDR3 contains 14 residues. Germline lookup yields CDR1 WSHSY and CDR2 SAAADI. The CDR3 here is CASRATGNIYEQYF. The DNA for the CDR3 is TGCGCCAGCCGAGCGACAGGGAACATCTACGAGCAGTACTTC.

This clonotype was detected only a few times. The rearrangement links TRBV29-1 to TRBJ1-2, with TRBD1 matching over 7 bases. Losses at the gene ends were 7 bases for V and 8 bases for J; bases not matched to a gene: 4. The CDR3 has 10 amino acids. Germline V gene data show CDR1 as SQVTM and CDR2 as ANQGSEA. The CDR3 DNA reads TGCAGCGGCTGGGACAGAGGCTACACCTTC. Amino acid sequence: CSGWDRGYTF.

V is TRBV4-1 and J is TRBJ1-5; the match to TRBD1 covers 8 bases. The trim removed 4 bases at V and 3 bases at J, leaving 14 bases unmatched. This CDR3 spans 18 amino acids. CDR1 is MGHRA and CDR2 is YSYEKL in the germline V gene. CDR3 amino acids: CASSLKLTDRASNQPQHF. CDR3 nucleotides: TGCGCCAGCAGCCTGAAACTAACGGACAGGGCCTCCAATCAGCCCCAGCATTTT.

This clonotype was recorded a few times. Germline and junction disagree at one end, which may indicate a read error. The genes are TRBV4-3 and TRBJ1-5, with D unresolved. Germline CDR1 reads LGHNA; CDR2 reads YSLEER. The CDR3 runs to 13 residues. This CDR3 is CAGSQVRDQPQHF. In DNA form, the CDR3 reads TGCGCCGGCAGCCAAGTCCGGGATCAGCCCCAGCATTTT.

The table lists this clonotype with a few counts. Written as DNA, the CDR3 is TGCAGCGTTGAAGTGGTTGACGGATTCTACACCTTC. Its protein is CSVEVVDGFYTF. The chain is built from TRBV29-1 and TRBJ1-2, with D unclear. This CDR3 is built from 12 residues. The germline CDR1 and CDR2 sequences are SQVTM and ANQGSEA. V was clipped by 1 base and J by 10 bases, with 13 bases between them.

The chain carries TRBV7-8 and TRBJ2-2, with 8 bases fitting TRBD2. This CDR3 region has 18 residues. The V gene's germline CDR1 is SGHVS and CDR2 FQNEAQ. Unmatched junction bases numbered 11, after V lost 1 base and J lost 4 bases. The CDR3 nucleotides are TGTGCCAGCAGCTTAGGGTCTATAGCGGGGCGGCTCACCGGGGAGCTGTTTTTT. This gives the protein CASSLGSIAGRLTGELFF.

As concerns this clonotype: A much larger clone differs by one base, so this may be a read error. The chain combines TRBV25-1 with TRBJ2-7; D is possibly TRBD1 (5 bases). The CDR3 has 14 amino acids. Germline CDR1 reads MGHDK; CDR2 reads SYGVNS. As DNA, the CDR3 is TGTGCCAACAGTTACCAGGGCCGCTCCTACGAGCAGTACTTC. Translating gives CANSYQGRSYEQYF.

The chain couples TRBV13 to TRBJ2-7; 10 nucleotides agree with TRBD1. The J call may be wrong; the DNA end is better matched by TRBJ2-5. Germline assignment: CDR1 PRHDT and CDR2 FYEKMQ (reference sequence). The CDR3 contains 17 residues. The CDR3 is CASSQRTGGGFRETQYF. CDR3 DNA: TGTGCCAGCAGCCAACGGACAGGGGGAGGCTTCAGGGAGACCCAGTACTTC.

V and J are TRBV20-1 and TRBJ2-3; D remains unclear. The CDR3 loop spans 11 amino acids. In germline, CDR1 is DFQATT, CDR2 SNEGSKA (reference sequence). Deletions cut 7 bases from V and 0 bases from J, with 5 bases between. In nucleotides, the CDR3 is TGCAGTGGAGTCAGCACAGATACGCAGTATTTT. Protein sequence: CSGVSTDTQYF.

Comments on this clonotype: A clone one base away is much larger, so this may be a read error. V gene TRBV20-1 combines with J gene TRBJ1-2; TRBD1 agrees at 7 bases. Germline CDR1 DFQATT, CDR2 SNEGSKA (reference sequence). The CDR3 sequence is 13 residues long. CDR3 in DNA: TGCGGTGCTAGGGACAGCTATAACTATGGCTACACCTTC. Translating it yields CGARDSYNYGYTF.

This chain joins TRBV27 and TRBJ1-2; D gene ambiguous. Germline V lookup: CDR1 MNHEY, CDR2 SMNVEV (reference sequence). V lost 0 bases and J lost 3, with 5 bases in between. The CDR3 is made up of 13 amino acids. The CDR3 nucleotides read TGTGCCAGCAGTTTATCTCTTGACTATGGCTACACCTTC. Its protein product is CASSLSLDYGYTF.

The chain couples TRBV9 to TRBJ2-5; the D gene could be TRBD1 or TRBD2 (6 bases each). Per germline, CDR1 SGDLS and CDR2 YYNGEE. Trimming left V 0 bases short and J 5 bases short, with 17 bases between. The CDR3 runs to 16 residues. The CDR3 sequence: CASSVAPTGAGETQYF. For the CDR3, the DNA is TGTGCCAGCAGCGTAGCCCCCACGGGGGCAGGGGAGACCCAGTACTTC. The full variable domain, in which reference TRBV9 and TRBJ2-5 provide the parts outside the CDR3, is DSGVTQTPKHLITATGQRVTLRCSPRSGDLSVYWYQQSLDQGLQFLIQYYNGEERAKGNILERFSAQQFPDLHSELNLSSLELGDSALYFCASSVAPTGAGETQYFGPGTRLLVL.

The rearrangement links TRBV7-9 to TRBJ2-3; no clear D. Germline CDR1 SEHNR, CDR2 FQNEAQ (reference sequence). Trimming left V 1 base short and J 4 bases short, with 12 bases between. The CDR3 has 15 residues. The CDR3 DNA reads TGTGCCAGCAGCTTAGACGGGCCTCGATCAGATACGCAGTATTTT. Protein: CASSLDGPRSDTQYF.

This clonotype was counted many times. The chain couples TRBV20-1 to TRBJ1-2; D ambiguous. The CDR3 length is 12 residues. Trimming pared 5 bases from V and 4 bases from J, leaving 11 bases between. CDR1 and CDR2 (germline): DFQATT, SNEGSKA (reference sequence). The CDR3 nucleotides read TGCAGTGCTGCCGGGGTCGCCTATGGCTACACCTTC. As protein: CSAAGVAYGYTF.